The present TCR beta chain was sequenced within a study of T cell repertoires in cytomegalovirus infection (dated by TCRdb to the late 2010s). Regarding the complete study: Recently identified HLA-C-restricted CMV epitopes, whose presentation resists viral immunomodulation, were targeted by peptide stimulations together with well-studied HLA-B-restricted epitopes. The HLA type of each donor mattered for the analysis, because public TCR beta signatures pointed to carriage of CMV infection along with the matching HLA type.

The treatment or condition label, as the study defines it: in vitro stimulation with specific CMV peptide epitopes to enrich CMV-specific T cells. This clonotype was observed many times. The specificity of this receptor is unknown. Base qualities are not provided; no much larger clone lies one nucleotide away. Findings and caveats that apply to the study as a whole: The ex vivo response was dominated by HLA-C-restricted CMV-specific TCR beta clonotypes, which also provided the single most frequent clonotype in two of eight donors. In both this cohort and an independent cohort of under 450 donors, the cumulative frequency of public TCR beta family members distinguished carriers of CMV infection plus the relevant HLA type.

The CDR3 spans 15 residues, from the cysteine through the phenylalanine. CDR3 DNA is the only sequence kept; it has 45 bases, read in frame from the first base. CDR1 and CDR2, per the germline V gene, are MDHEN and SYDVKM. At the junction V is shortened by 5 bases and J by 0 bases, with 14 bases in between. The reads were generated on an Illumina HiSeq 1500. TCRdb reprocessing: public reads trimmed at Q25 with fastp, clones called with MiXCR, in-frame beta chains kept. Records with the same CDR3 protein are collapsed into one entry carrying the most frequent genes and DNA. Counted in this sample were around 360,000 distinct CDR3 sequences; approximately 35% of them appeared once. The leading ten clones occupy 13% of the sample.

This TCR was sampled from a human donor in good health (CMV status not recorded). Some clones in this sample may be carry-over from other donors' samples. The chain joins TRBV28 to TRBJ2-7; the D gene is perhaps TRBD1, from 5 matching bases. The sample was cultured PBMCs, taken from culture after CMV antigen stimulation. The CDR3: CASSLGHTFSYEQYF. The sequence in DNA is TGTGCCAGCAGTCTTGGACATACCTTCTCCTACGAGCAGTACTTC.